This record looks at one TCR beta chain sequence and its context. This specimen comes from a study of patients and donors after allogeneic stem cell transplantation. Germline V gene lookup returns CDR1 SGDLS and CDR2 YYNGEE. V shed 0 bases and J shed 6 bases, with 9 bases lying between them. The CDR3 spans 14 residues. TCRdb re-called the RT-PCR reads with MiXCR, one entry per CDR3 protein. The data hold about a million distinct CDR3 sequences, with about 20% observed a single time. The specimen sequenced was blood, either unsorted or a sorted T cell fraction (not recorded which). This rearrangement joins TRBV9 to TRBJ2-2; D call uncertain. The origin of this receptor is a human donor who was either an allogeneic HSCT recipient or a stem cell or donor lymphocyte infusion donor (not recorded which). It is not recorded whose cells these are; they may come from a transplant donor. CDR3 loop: CASSVGNLPGELFF. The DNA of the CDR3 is TGTGCCAGCAGCGTAGGAAACCTCCCCGGGGAGCTGTTTTTT. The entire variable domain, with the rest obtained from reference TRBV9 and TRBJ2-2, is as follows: DSGVTQTPKHLITATGQRVTLRCSPRSGDLSVYWYQQSLDQGLQFLIQYYNGEERAKGNILERFSAQQFPDLHSELNLSSLELGDSALYFCASSVGNLPGELFFGEGSRLTVL.